This TCR beta chain was observed in a study of cytomegalovirus exposure and HLA in healthy donors. Whole-study results and caveats: Available immune exposure information covered CMV serostatus only. Rarity held for most TCR sequences, but there were some public TCRs that occurred in many donors.

For this clone: Its antigen is not identified.

The CDR3 extends over 14 amino acids. The germline V and J ends were trimmed by 4 bases and 5 bases, with 14 bases remaining between them. Germline V gene sequence: CDR1 SNHLY, CDR2 FYNNEI. The PCR had 60 Vbeta and 13 Jbeta primers. Sequencing used immunoSEQ multiplex PCR; TCRdb keeps in-frame clones, though not all of them. The sample carries 65,000 to 90,000 clones, 86% recorded once. The sequence derives from a woman aged 25-40 years in good health and CMV-seronegative. Source material: PBMCs. V gene TRBV2 combines with J gene TRBJ1-2; D may be TRBD1 (5 bases). CDR3 sequence: CASSVARGGYGYTF. CDR3 sequence (DNA): TGTGCCAGCAGTGTGGCTAGGGGCGGTTATGGCTACACCTTC.